This record concerns one TCR beta chain sequence. The target antigen is unknown. CDR3 length: 14 residues. The germline V gene has CDR1 SNHLY and CDR2 FYNNEI. Trimming cost V 5 bases and J 6 bases, with 15 bases left between them. These data originate in a study of T cell responses to AZD1222 COVID-19 vaccine. Points from the study as a whole: Clonal diversity was possibly underestimated, and white British individuals and females predominated among donors. Close to half of all spike-specific TCRs reportedly target regions of the variants that are unmutated. Repertoires in all cases were sampled only once the peak T cell response had passed. Seropositivity was recorded at baseline in only five to seven AZD1222 recipients.

TCRdb keeps only in-frame clones here, not all; method: immunoSEQ multiplex PCR. Among fewer than 200,000 clones listed, 88% were seen once. The chain uses TRBV2 and TRBJ2-3; unclear D gene. Sample: peripheral blood, taken 28 days after the second AZD1222 dose. The sequence derives from an adult who received the AZD1222 COVID-19 vaccine. CDR3 sequence: CASSFRPGWDTQYF. The CDR3 DNA sequence: TGTGCCAGCAGTTTTCGCCCGGGTTGGGATACGCAGTATTTT. The full variable domain, with the rest looked up from reference TRBV2 and TRBJ2-3, is EPEVTQTPSHQVTQMGQEVILRCVPISNHLYFYWYRQILGQKVEFLVSFYNNEISEKSEIFDDQFSVERPDGSNFTLKIRSTKLEDSAMYFCASSFRPGWDTQYFGPGTRLTVL.